Presented here are 9 T cell receptor beta chains from one specimen sequenced in a study of T cell clonotyping in hematopoietic cell transplantation. Clones were read by immunoSEQ multiplex PCR, and TCRdb kept only the in-frame ones, dropping some. The sample holds roughly 40,000 clones, roughly 94% seen once. Sequencing was performed on peripheral blood mononuclear cells. The source of these receptors is a woman in her 50s in good health. Some clones in this sample may be carry-over from other donors' samples.

V is TRBV19 and J is TRBJ2-3; no definite D call. CDR3 length: 12 residues. V lost 7 bases to trimming and J lost 1 base, with 6 bases between them. Germline CDR1 LNHDA, CDR2 SQIVND (reference sequence). The CDR3 bases are TGTGCCAGTAATTCGGGCACAGATACGCAGTATTTT. Translated, it gives CASNSGTDTQYF.

This clone was seen once. This chain connects TRBV7-3 to TRBJ2-2; D uncertain. V lost 0 bases and J lost 5, with 7 bases in between. The V gene's germline CDR1 is SGHTA and CDR2 FQGTGA. The CDR3 is 14 residues long. As DNA, the CDR3 is TGTGCCAGCAGCTTAACGACTGTGACCGGGGAGCTGTTTTTT. Translating gives CASSLTTVTGELFF.

This rearrangement joins TRBV9 to TRBJ2-1; 8 bases line up with TRBD2. CDR1 and CDR2 (germline): SGDLS, YYNGEE. V was clipped by 0 bases and J by 6 bases; unmatched bases: 5. The CDR3 sequence is 15 residues long. DNA for the CDR3: TGTGCCAGCAGCGTAGCGGGAGGGCATAGCAATGAGCAGTTCTTC. Translation: CASSVAGGHSNEQFF. Drawing the rest from reference TRBV9 and TRBJ2-1, the complete variable domain is DSGVTQTPKHLITATGQRVTLRCSPRSGDLSVYWYQQSLDQGLQFLIQYYNGEERAKGNILERFSAQQFPDLHSELNLSSLELGDSALYFCASSVAGGHSNEQFFGPGTRLTVL.

V usage is TRBV11-2 and J usage is TRBJ2-3; D gene uncertain. The CDR3 contains 13 residues. Germline V lookup: CDR1 SGHAT, CDR2 FQNNGV. The ends were cut back, 1 base at V and 2 bases at J, with 4 bases in the middle. CDR3 sequence reads: CASSLGATDTQYF. The CDR3 nucleotides read TGTGCCAGCAGCTTAGGGGCCACAGATACGCAGTATTTT.

V gene TRBV7-3 combines with J gene TRBJ2-3; D may be TRBD1 (6 bases). This CDR3 comprises 15 residues. The ends were cut back, 1 base at V and 3 bases at J, with 11 bases in the middle. Looked up from germline, CDR1 is SGHTA and CDR2 is FQGTGA. The CDR3 DNA reads as TGTGCCAGCAGCTTAAAAGGCAGGGGAACAGATACGCAGTATTTT. Translating gives CASSLKGRGTDTQYF.

The chain couples TRBV28 to TRBJ1-1; possible D gene TRBD1, 6 bases. Germline assignment: CDR1 MDHEN and CDR2 SYDVKM. V was clipped by 6 bases and J by 4 bases, with 12 bases between them. The length of the CDR3 is 13 residues. In DNA form, the CDR3 reads TGTGCCAGCAGAACACAGGGACGCACTGAAGCTTTCTTT. Translating gives CASRTQGRTEAFF.

The rearrangement links TRBV9 to TRBJ1-2; D is unclear. The V gene's germline CDR1 is SGDLS and CDR2 YYNGEE. The CDR3 contains 14 residues. Trimming removed 0 bases from V and 5 bases from J, with 11 bases in between. The CDR3 sequence: CASSVDIGGYGYTF. CDR3 coding DNA: TGTGCCAGCAGCGTAGACATAGGAGGGTATGGCTACACCTTC.

The chain employs TRBV7-9 and TRBJ2-5, with D perhaps being TRBD1 or TRBD2 (5 bases each). V was trimmed by 5 bases and J by 7 bases, leaving 8 bases between them. CDR3 length: 11 amino acids. Germline V gene sequence: CDR1 SEHNR, CDR2 FQNEAQ (reference sequence). CDR3 in amino acids: CASSPGGTQYF. In DNA form, the CDR3 reads TGTGCCAGCAGCCCTGGGGGGACCCAGTACTTC.

This chain connects TRBV5-4 to TRBJ2-3, with 7 bases fitting TRBD1. Germline loops: CDR1 SGHNT, CDR2 YYREEE (reference sequence). V gave up 2 bases and J gave up 2 bases; unmatched junction bases: 5. This CDR3 has 15 residues. CDR3 DNA: TGTGCCAGCAGCTTACCGGGACAGATCACAGATACGCAGTATTTT. Residues: CASSLPGQITDTQYF.